This TCR beta chain derives from a study of blood T cell repertoires in COVID-19. Study as a whole: Acute and convalescent COVID-19 samples came from the United States, Italy and Spain. T cells, B-cell-depleted T cells, or PBMCs supplied cDNA or gDNA.

CDR1 is SGHAT, CDR2 FQNNGV, per germline. V was pared by 5 bases and J by 4 bases, with 18 bases between. CDR3 length equals 15 residues. Original handling: Estimation of nucleated cell counts was performed using reference gene primer amplification. Using immunoSEQ multiplex PCR, the repertoire was profiled, and TCRdb retains in-frame clones only, with some absent. From that table come the V and J calls and clone size; the DNA was used to work out D and trimming. The sample lists 250,000 or so clones; approximately 85% were seen once. The sample was peripheral blood. This chain uses TRBV11-2 with TRBJ2-7, with a tentative D call TRBD1 (6 bases). The sequence was collected from a man at least 80 years old with acute or convalescent COVID-19. In DNA, the CDR3 is TGTGCCAGCAGCCCCGGGACAAGGCTGTTTTACGAGCAGTACTTC. It is translated as CASSPGTRLFYEQYF. Complete variable domain (other parts from reference TRBV11-2 and TRBJ2-7): EAGVAQSPRYKIIEKRQSVAFWCNPISGHATLYWYQQILGQGPKLLIQFQNNGVVDDSQLPKDRFSAERLKGVDSTLKIQPAKLEDSAVYLCASSPGTRLFYEQYFGPGTRLTVT.